This T cell receptor beta chain comes out of a study of CD8 T cells in Susac syndrome (dated by TCRdb to about 2019). About the full investigation: The study used repertoire sequencing to test whether antigen drove CD8+ T cell activation and differentiation in Susac syndrome. The clonality of the CD8+ T cell repertoire was compared across over 10 healthy donors, some 14 Susac syndrome patients and 15 multiple sclerosis patients. Broader findings and caveats from the paper: The study acknowledged that relatively few individuals were included in the TCR sequencing and HLA analysis.

High-throughput TCR beta sequencing profiled peripheral blood CD8+ and CD4+ T cells from healthy donors, Susac syndrome patients and multiple sclerosis patients. The healthy donors served as controls matched for age and sex. CD8+ TEMRA cells were enriched by FACS, while bulk CD8+ and CD4+ T cells were purified by magnetic negative isolation. Blood was collected in EDTA tubes and processed within 24 hours, with PBMCs isolated through density gradient centrifugation. PBMCs destined for TCR sequencing were cryopreserved in liquid nitrogen and later thawed in a 37 °C water bath. Purity of sorted or isolated CD4+, CD8+ and CD8+ TEMRA cells was at least 90%. RNA was extracted with the RNeasy kit and about 0.5 to 1 ug was reverse transcribed using random hexamers. TCR beta CDR3 regions were amplified with the immunoSEQ multiplex PCR assay covering 54 Vbeta and 13 Jbeta segments. Bias from PCR amplification was corrected by using a synthetic template baseline for primer optimization and for computational correction. The original pipeline was this. Reads were assigned to V, D and J genes according to IMGT and analyzed in immunoSEQ Analyzer, with only productive sequences retained. To calculate clonality, Shannon entropy was normalized by log2 of the number of productive unique sequences and then subtracted from one. For each patient and control, public and private clones were evaluated within the 100 most prevalent clones. Clones were defined as Susac-specific if absent from the healthy and MS cohorts, from over a thousand published viral clones and from other ImmuneACCESS disease sequences. TCRdb's own reprocessing of the public reads used fastp at Q25 and MiXCR and kept productive beta chains. Rows with a matching CDR3 protein are joined into one entry that keeps the most common DNA and genes. Here the V and J calls rest on TCRdb's processing, not on the authors' analysis. Present in this sample are roughly 60,000 distinct CDR3 sequences, around nine tenths of which were seen just once. Approximately 0.18% of the sample rests with the top ten.

As to this clonotype: Its specific antigen is unknown. No much larger clone is present one base from it, and per-base qualities are unavailable.

CDR1 and CDR2 (SGHNT, YYREEE) derive from the germline V gene (reference sequence). Including the terminal cysteine and phenylalanine, the CDR3 comprises 12 residues. CDR3 DNA only is kept here, 36 bases in frame from base 1. V is pruned by 6 bases and J by 10 bases, leaving 6 bases of the junction without a gene match. The sample was CD8+ T cells from PBMCs. This TCR was sampled from a human donor in good health. The chain couples TRBV5-4 to TRBJ2-1; the central 8 bases match TRBD1. The DNA reads TGTGCCAGCACCGACAGGGGAGTGGAGCAGTTCTTC. The resulting protein is CASTDRGVEQFF.